The 23 T cell receptor beta chains presented below share a single source sample, sequenced in a study of control samples from healthy donors and cancer patients. Sequenced by immunoSEQ multiplex PCR; TCRdb stores in-frame clones only, minus some. The sample includes roughly 120,000 clones, just over 90% of them seen just once. Sequenced: blood. The source of these receptors is a woman younger than 35 in good health.

This chain uses TRBV2 with TRBJ1-2; D gene unclear. The CDR3 runs to 13 residues. Germline CDR1 is SNHLY and CDR2 is FYNNEI. The ends were cut back, 3 bases at V and 7 bases at J, with 12 bases in the middle. The chain's CDR3 is CASSDDGLFGYTF. The CDR3 DNA reads as TGTGCCAGCAGTGATGATGGGTTATTTGGCTACACCTTC.

V is TRBV7-6 and J is TRBJ2-5; 14 nucleotides agree with TRBD2. V lost 5 bases and J lost 5; bases outside the gene matches: 16. This CDR3 comprises 19 residues. The germline CDR1 and CDR2 sequences are SGHVS and FNYEAQ. CDR3 protein: CASSAGLAGAIQVWETQYF. The CDR3 nucleotides are TGTGCCAGCAGCGCGGGACTAGCGGGAGCAATTCAGGTGTGGGAGACCCAGTACTTC.

The genes are TRBV5-8 and TRBJ2-3; 8 bases map to TRBD2. The V gene's germline CDR1 is SGHTS and CDR2 YDEGEE. The CDR3 loop spans 16 amino acids. V was clipped by 2 bases and J by 8 bases; unmatched bases: 13. The CDR3 DNA reads as TGTGCCAGCAGCTTTCTGGGTGGACTAGCAGCCCGTACGCAGTATTTT. Protein sequence: CASSFLGGLAARTQYF.

This clone was detected once. The chain combines TRBV18 with TRBJ1-2; 7 bases match TRBD1. The V and J ends lost 3 bases and 8 bases, in that order; junction bases with no gene match: 15. The germline CDR1 and CDR2 sequences are KGHSH and LQKENI. The CDR3 totals 16 residues. The CDR3 DNA reads TGTGCCAGCTCACCCGGAGGCCCTGGGACAGCGGACGGCTACACCTTC. Translated: CASSPGGPGTADGYTF.

In its sample, this clone was seen a few times. V gene TRBV24-1 combines with J gene TRBJ2-2, with D maybe TRBD1 (5 bases). V dropped 7 bases and J dropped 2 bases, with 10 bases sitting between them. There are 14 residues in the CDR3. Germline V gene lookup returns CDR1 KGHDR and CDR2 SFDVKD. The CDR3 DNA sequence: TGTGCCACCAGCCACGGACAAAACACCGGGGAGCTGTTTTTT. It encodes CATSHGQNTGELFF.

J is TRBJ1-5 and V is TRBV28; the D is unclear. CDR3 size: 12 residues. The germline gives CDR1 MDHEN, CDR2 SYDVKM. Deletions cut 6 bases from V and 4 bases from J, with 7 bases between. CDR3 loop: CASRRVNQPQHF. DNA of the CDR3: TGTGCCAGCAGGAGGGTAAATCAGCCCCAGCATTTT.

The chain employs TRBV7-2 and TRBJ2-1, with TRBD2 matching 12 bases. Germline CDR1 and CDR2: SGHTA and FQGNSA. Trimming took 1 base from V and 15 from J; bases not matched to a gene: 7. The CDR3 is 14 amino acids. Here the CDR3 reads CASSLGASGRAPFF. As DNA, the CDR3 is TGTGCCAGCAGCTTAGGCGCTAGCGGGAGGGCCCCGTTCTTC.

The rearrangement joins TRBV29-1 to TRBJ2-7; a possible D gene is TRBD1 (6 bases). The CDR3 is 15 amino acids. CDR1 is SQVTM, CDR2 ANQGSEA, per germline. The V end was cut by 4 bases, the J end by 2 bases, with 18 bases between. The CDR3: CSVASSQGRTYEQYF. The CDR3 coding sequence is TGCAGCGTTGCCTCATCCCAGGGGCGAACCTACGAGCAGTACTTC.

This chain links TRBV25-1 with TRBJ1-1; D might be TRBD1 (5 bases). The CDR3 loop spans 15 amino acids. Germline loops: CDR1 MGHDK, CDR2 SYGVNS. Trimming removed 2 bases from V and 4 bases from J, with 14 bases in between. CDR3 protein: CASSEGLGVRTEAFF. The CDR3 nucleotides are TGTGCCAGCAGTGAAGGGCTGGGGGTTCGCACTGAAGCTTTCTTT.

The chain carries TRBV24-1 and TRBJ2-7, with 9 nucleotides matching TRBD1. The germline V gene encodes CDR1 KGHDR and CDR2 SFDVKD. The ends lost 10 bases at V and 2 bases at J; junction bases unmatched: 11. There are 15 residues in the CDR3. CDR3 amino acids: CATGIGQGTPYEQYF. CDR3 sequence (DNA): TGTGCCACAGGGATCGGACAGGGGACCCCCTACGAGCAGTACTTC.

This chain uses TRBV5-5 with TRBJ1-3; 9 bases match TRBD1. This CDR3 contains 18 residues. CDR1 is SGHKS, CDR2 YYEKEE, per germline (reference sequence). V shed 0 bases and J 3 bases; nucleotides not matched to a gene: 10. CDR3 loop: CASSLAFGQGRIGNTIYF. DNA for the CDR3: TGTGCCAGCAGCTTGGCCTTCGGACAGGGGCGAATTGGAAACACCATATATTTT.

This clone occurred once. This chain uses TRBV5-4 with TRBJ1-1; D unclear. CDR3 length equals 16 residues. Germline V gene lookup returns CDR1 SGHNT and CDR2 YYREEE (reference sequence). V was pared by 1 base and J by 0 bases, with 13 bases between. The CDR3 loop is CASSLFRGAVNTEAFF. The CDR3 DNA is TGTGCCAGCAGCTTGTTCCGGGGAGCGGTGAACACTGAAGCTTTCTTT.

The chain links TRBV2 to TRBJ1-2; TRBD1 agrees at 8 bases. Germline V gene lookup returns CDR1 SNHLY and CDR2 FYNNEI. V trimming: 7 bases; J trimming: 3 bases; junction bases outside the gene matches: 4. The CDR3 totals 13 residues. CDR3 residues: CASTPDRDYGYTF. The DNA for the CDR3 is TGTGCCAGCACACCGGACAGGGACTATGGCTACACCTTC.

This chain joins TRBV18 and TRBJ2-7; the D is unclear. The length of the CDR3 is 15 residues. V was trimmed by 6 bases and J by 3 bases, leaving 18 bases between them. Germline values: CDR1 KGHSH, CDR2 LQKENI. As DNA, the CDR3 is TGTGCCAGCTCCCCCCCCGGACGGATAGACTACGAGCAGTACTTC. Translated: CASSPPGRIDYEQYF.

The chain joins TRBV3-1 (or the pseudogene TRBV3-2) to TRBJ1-6; D is ambiguous. The CDR3 contains 13 residues. The germline gives CDR1 LGHDT, CDR2 YNNKEL (reference sequence). The V gene lost 6 bases and the J gene lost 6 bases, with 9 bases spanning the gap. CDR3 sequence (DNA): TGTGCCAGCAGTCAGTTCGCTAATTCACCCCTCCACTTT. It codes for CASSQFANSPLHF.

V usage is TRBV6-5 and J usage is TRBJ2-3; D is unclear. V was shortened by 2 bases and J by 3 bases, with 12 bases between the two germline ends. Germline V gene sequence: CDR1 MNHEY, CDR2 SVGAGI. The CDR3 has 15 residues. The CDR3 nucleotides read TGTGCCAGCAGTTACCTCGGATCCCAGACAGATACGCAGTATTTT. It translates to CASSYLGSQTDTQYF.

This chain links TRBV6-1 with TRBJ1-1, with D possibly TRBD1 on 6 matching bases. The ends were cut back, 2 bases at V and 7 bases at J, with 17 bases in the middle. Germline CDR1 MNHNS, CDR2 SASEGT. The length of the CDR3 is 15 residues. The CDR3 reads CASSEFLGGLVEAFF. Written as DNA, the CDR3 is TGTGCCAGCAGTGAATTTCTCGGGGGGCTAGTTGAAGCTTTCTTT.

This chain joins TRBV29-1 and TRBJ1-4; 7 nucleotides agree with TRBD1. Germline CDR1 SQVTM, CDR2 ANQGSEA. The CDR3 extends over 14 amino acids. The ends lost 4 bases at V and 5 bases at J; junction bases unmatched: 7. Here the CDR3 reads CSVAHRGANEKLFF. The CDR3 DNA reads TGCAGCGTTGCTCACAGGGGAGCGAATGAAAAACTGTTTTTT.

This chain connects TRBV11-3 to TRBJ2-7, with 7 bases fitting TRBD2. In germline, CDR1 is SGHNT, CDR2 YENEEA. With 3 bases clipped from V and 7 bases from J, the junction kept 3 bases outside the gene matches. The CDR3 contains 12 residues. CDR3 coding DNA: TGTGCCAGCAGCTTGACTAGCACAGAGCAGTACTTC. Translating gives CASSLTSTEQYF.

The gene calls are TRBV7-9 and TRBJ1-2; 9 bases align to TRBD1. CDR3 length: 14 amino acids. The ends lost 4 bases at V and 5 bases at J; junction bases unmatched: 5. The germline V gene encodes CDR1 SEHNR and CDR2 FQNEAQ (reference sequence). The CDR3 region has the DNA TGTGCCAGCAGCTATCCGGGACAGGGATATGGCTACACCTTC. This sequence encodes CASSYPGQGYGYTF.

The chain employs TRBV7-2 and TRBJ1-1; weak D call: TRBD1 (5 bases). This CDR3 spans 16 amino acids. V lost 0 bases and J 2 bases, leaving 13 bases between the germline ends. CDR1 SGHTA and CDR2 FQGNSA come from the germline V gene. The CDR3 reads CASSLAGRDPNTEAFF. Written as DNA, the CDR3 is TGTGCCAGCAGCTTAGCAGGGCGGGACCCTAACACTGAAGCTTTCTTT. The full variable domain, its missing parts supplied by reference TRBV7-2 and TRBJ1-1, is GAGVSQSPSNKVTEKGKDVELRCDPISGHTALYWYRQSLGQGLEFLIYFQGNSAPDKSGLPSDRFSAERTGGSVSTLTIQRTQQEDSAVYLCASSLAGRDPNTEAFFGQGTRLTVV.

The chain links TRBV12-3 or TRBV12-4 to TRBJ1-2; D might be TRBD1 (5 bases). The V gene lost 8 bases and the J gene lost 0 bases, with 10 bases spanning the gap. The CDR3 has 13 amino acids. The CDR3 sequence: CASGRGANYGYTF. The CDR3 bases are TGTGCCAGCGGAAGGGGAGCTAACTATGGCTACACCTTC.

This clone was recorded once. The rearrangement uses TRBV13 and TRBJ2-7; 7 bases fit TRBD1. The CDR3 runs to 15 residues. Germline CDR1 reads PRHDT; CDR2 reads FYEKMQ (reference sequence). V lost 5 bases, J lost 0 bases, and 7 bases stayed unmatched. CDR3 sequence: CASSRRQGTSYEQYF. CDR3 in DNA: TGTGCCAGCAGCCGCCGACAGGGAACCTCCTACGAGCAGTACTTC.